Reported below is one T cell receptor beta chain. Its antigen remains unknown. This sample was included in a study of post-analysis software for immune sequencing data. Study-wide context: Clinical courses comprised relapsing-remitting, secondary progressive and progressive-relapsing multiple sclerosis. The study, taken as a whole, reports: There was significantly lower normalized Chao1 diversity in multiple sclerosis patients than in controls. Batch-mates among the samples co-clustered strongly by F measure. When patients were compared with controls, four to six TRBV segments were more frequent, TRBV5-6, TRBV5-1 and TRBV20-1 among them.

V lost 5 bases to trimming and J lost 4 bases, with 22 bases between them. Per germline, CDR1 ENHRY and CDR2 SYGVKD. CDR3 size: 17 residues. Each TCR beta cDNA library carried unique molecular identifiers. T cells, 1 to 10 million of them, yielded around 460,000 cDNA molecules. TCRdb reprocessed the PCR reads via MiXCR and lists one record per CDR3 protein. The table includes 700,000 to 800,000 distinct CDR3 sequences, around 27% detected once. This TCR came from a girl aged 10-17 years with multiple sclerosis. The sample was blood. The V gene is TRBV10-3, the J gene TRBJ2-3; D not certain. CDR3 bases: TGTGCCATCAGTCGAAGAGACCCGGTCGAGGTTGCAGATACGCAGTATTTT. This codes for CAISRRDPVEVADTQYF.